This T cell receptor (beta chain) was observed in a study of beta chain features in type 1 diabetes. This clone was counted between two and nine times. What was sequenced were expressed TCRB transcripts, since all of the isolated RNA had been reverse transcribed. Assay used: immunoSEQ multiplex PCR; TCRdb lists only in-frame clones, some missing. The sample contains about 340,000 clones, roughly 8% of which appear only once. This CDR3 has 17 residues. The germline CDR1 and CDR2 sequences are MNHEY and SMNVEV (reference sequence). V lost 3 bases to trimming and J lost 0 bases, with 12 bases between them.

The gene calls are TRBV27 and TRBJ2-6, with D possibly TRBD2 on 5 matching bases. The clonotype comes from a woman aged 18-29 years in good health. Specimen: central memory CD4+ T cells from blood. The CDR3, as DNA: TGTGCCAGCAGTTTGTGGGCGGAGGTCTCTGGGGCCAACGTCCTGACTTTC. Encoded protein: CASSLWAEVSGANVLTF.